This record looks at one T cell receptor (beta chain) sequence and its context. Its target is unknown. The record originates from a study of cytomegalovirus exposure and HLA in healthy donors. This CDR3 has 15 amino acids. The V gene's germline CDR1 is SGHRS and CDR2 YFSETQ. V trimming: 5 bases; J trimming: 1 base; junction bases outside the gene matches: 5. Primers: 60 Vbeta forward and 13 Jbeta reverse. Clones were sequenced by immunoSEQ multiplex PCR, and TCRdb holds only the in-frame ones, with some missing. Of 60,000 or so clones in the sample, over 65% were seen once. Overall study findings and caveats: Several of the most significant clusters were apparently associated with common viral pathogens in a later analysis.

Sample: PBMCs. The sequence derives from a man between 35 and 55 years old in good health and CMV-seropositive. The chain recombines TRBV5-1 with TRBJ2-5, with 10 bases lining up with TRBD2. The CDR3 here is CASRSSGGTQETQYF. The CDR3 coding sequence is TGCGCCAGCAGATCTAGCGGGGGAACCCAAGAGACCCAGTACTTC.